What follows are 9 T cell receptor beta chains derived from one specimen sequenced in a study of regulatory T cells in long-lasting Graves disease. Through Arm-PCR of CDR3 regions and iRepertoire HTBI primers, TCR beta libraries were built. From the multiplex PCR reads, TCRdb called clonotypes with MiXCR, one entry per CDR3 protein. The table lists 620,000 or so distinct CDR3 sequences, 15% to 20% of them singletons, with around 18% in the top ten. Time point here: newly diagnosed GD, antithyroid drugs for less than 3 months. Isolated PBMC RNA provided the starting material for the TCR library. The same specimen was also included in a second study, on T cells in Graves' hyperthyroidism and ophthalmopathy.

Material: peripheral blood mononuclear cells (PBMCs), obtained at new diagnosis, from a patient treated with antithyroid drugs. Source of these receptors: a woman aged 25 to 39 with Graves disease.

This clonotype came up a few times. The rearrangement links TRBV5-1 to TRBJ1-1, with D unclear. V shed 6 bases and J shed 5 bases, with 14 bases lying between them. Looked up from germline, CDR1 is SGHRS and CDR2 is YFSETQ. This CDR3 region has 13 residues. The DNA for the CDR3 is TGCGCCAGCACCTACGGGGTAGGGACTGAAGCTTTCTTT. The encoded protein is CASTYGVGTEAFF. The full variable domain, in which reference TRBV5-1 and TRBJ1-1 provide the parts outside the CDR3, is KAGVTQTPRYLIKTRGQQVTLSCSPISGHRSVSWYQQTPGQGLQFLFEYFSETQRNKGNFPGRFSGRQFSNSRSEMNVSTLELGDSALYLCASTYGVGTEAFFGQGTRLTVV.

The V call is TRBV18, the J call TRBJ2-1; the match to TRBD1 covers 7 bases. The DNA matches TRBJ2-5 better at its end, which makes the J call doubtful. This CDR3 is 18 amino acids long. From germline, CDR1 is KGHSH and CDR2 LQKENI. CDR3 protein: CASSRTGPFPLFQETQYF. The DNA of the CDR3 is TGTGCCAGCTCACGGACAGGCCCCTTTCCGTTATTCCAAGAGACCCAGTACTTC.

In this sample, this clonotype turned up a few times. The chain is built from TRBV9 and TRBJ2-7; the match to TRBD1 covers 8 bases. The CDR3 covers 14 residues. CDR1 and CDR2 from the germline V gene are SGDLS and YYNGEE. Trimming at V came to 7 bases and at J to 5 bases, leaving 11 bases not matched to a gene. As DNA, the CDR3 is TGTGCCAGCTCCCCGACAGGGGAGGTCGACGAGCAGTACTTC. Its protein product is CASSPTGEVDEQYF.

J is TRBJ2-6 and V is TRBV30, with a tentative D call TRBD1 (6 bases). Germline V CDR1 and CDR2: GTSNPN, SVGIG (reference sequence). Trimming removed 2 bases at V and 0 bases at J, with 11 bases between. The CDR3 totals 16 residues. For the CDR3, the DNA is TGTGCCTGGAGTACAGGGCGGGTCTCTGGGGCCAACGTCCTGACTTTC. This gives the protein CAWSTGRVSGANVLTF.

Ten or more counts support this clonotype. The chain combines TRBV6-1 with TRBJ1-6; 8 positions agree with TRBD1. Germline V gene sequence: CDR1 MNHNS, CDR2 SASEGT. The CDR3 loop spans 15 amino acids. V dropped 6 bases and J dropped 9; count of bases not matched to a gene: 10. The CDR3 nucleotides read TGTGCCAGCAGCCCGGGACAGGCTTTTGGTTCACCCCTCCACTTT. Amino acids: CASSPGQAFGSPLHF.

This clonotype was counted at least ten times. The chain recombines TRBV12-3 or TRBV12-4 with TRBJ2-1, with a possible D match to TRBD1 (6 bases). This CDR3 comprises 14 residues. Trimming cost V 6 bases and J 1 base, with 10 bases left between them. CDR3 residues: CASRQGPSYNEQFF. The DNA of the CDR3 is TGTGCCAGCAGACAGGGCCCGTCCTACAATGAGCAGTTCTTC.

A word on this clonotype: Since a much larger clone is just one base distant, this may be a read error. Here the CDR3 omits its conserved ending phenylalanine or tryptophan, so a read error is the likely source. The rearrangement uses TRBV19 and TRBJ1-1; maybe TRBD1 (5 bases). The germline gives CDR1 LNHDA, CDR2 SQIVND (reference sequence). Deletions cut 3 bases from V and 4 bases from J, with 9 bases between. The CDR3 extends over 13 amino acids. The CDR3 nucleotides are TGTGCCAGTAGTATCGGGACGGCCACTGAAGCTTTCCTT. This sequence encodes CASSIGTATEAFL.

The rearrangement links TRBV6-5 to TRBJ1-4; 9 bases map to TRBD1. The junction had 3 bases not matched to a gene; V was cut back by 0 bases and J by 4 bases. From germline, CDR1 is MNHEY and CDR2 SVGAGI. This CDR3 comprises 16 residues. The CDR3 spells CASSYSTGGHNEKLFF. The CDR3, as DNA: TGTGCCAGCAGTTACTCCACAGGGGGCCATAATGAAAAACTGTTTTTT.

At least ten counts were recorded for this clonotype. V is TRBV28 and J is TRBJ1-2, with 9 nucleotides matching TRBD1. The J segment lost 8 bases and the V segment lost 4 bases, leaving 5 bases of the junction unmatched. CDR3 size: 13 residues. CDR1 is MDHEN, CDR2 SYDVKM, per germline. CDR3 loop: CASSWDRVRGYTF. CDR3 nucleotide sequence: TGTGCCAGCAGTTGGGACAGGGTCCGGGGCTACACCTTC.